The 6 T cell receptor beta chains below were found in one sample sequenced in a study of shared clonotypes between healthy human individuals. Profiling relied on immunoSEQ multiplex PCR, and the TCRdb table lists in-frame clones only, not all of them. The profile shows 97,000 or so clones, around half of them singletons. Sequenced: PBMCs. Every receptor here comes from a woman aged 40 to 50 in good health. Some clones in this sample may be carry-over from other donors' samples.

The chain couples TRBV15 to TRBJ2-7, with 11 bases fitting TRBD2. Germline V gives CDR1 LNHNV, CDR2 YYDKDF (reference sequence). With 2 bases clipped from V and 2 bases from J, the junction kept 2 bases outside the gene matches. The CDR3 sequence is 15 residues long. This CDR3 reads CATSRLAGGTYEQYF. In nucleotides, the CDR3 is TGTGCCACCAGCAGACTAGCGGGAGGCACCTACGAGCAGTACTTC.

This clone was found many times. The chain recombines TRBV7-3 with TRBJ2-1, with 8 bases lining up with TRBD2. CDR3 size: 15 residues. Looked up from germline, CDR1 is SGHTA and CDR2 is FQGTGA. The V and J ends lost 6 bases and 6 bases, in that order; junction bases with no gene match: 10. CDR3 region: CASSYRREVPNEQFF. The CDR3 nucleotides read TGTGCCAGCAGTTACAGGCGGGAGGTTCCCAATGAGCAGTTCTTC.

This clone was detected only a few times. The V gene is TRBV7-9, the J gene TRBJ2-3, with 16 bases identical to TRBD2. V dropped 4 bases and J dropped 6; count of bases not matched to a gene: 4. The CDR3 is 16 residues long. Germline-derived CDR1 and CDR2 are SEHNR and FQNEAQ (reference sequence). The CDR3 nucleotides read TGTGCCAGCAGCTCGGGACTAGCGGGAGGGAGGGATACGCAGTATTTT. Encoded protein: CASSSGLAGGRDTQYF.

The genes are TRBV30 and TRBJ2-5, with 10 bases matching TRBD1. The J call is in doubt because the DNA end fits TRBJ2-7 better. Per germline, CDR1 GTSNPN and CDR2 SVGIG (reference sequence). This CDR3 contains 14 residues. The CDR3: CAWIPDRGAYEQYF. The CDR3 DNA reads TGTGCCTGGATTCCGGACAGGGGGGCCTACGAGCAGTACTTC.

The chain combines TRBV29-1 with TRBJ2-7; a weak D match, TRBD1 (6 bases). This CDR3 region has 14 residues. Deletions cut 7 bases from V and 6 bases from J, with 22 bases between. Looked up from germline, CDR1 is SQVTM and CDR2 is ANQGSEA. CDR3 in DNA: TGCAGCGGGGGATCACAGGGAATGTGGTCCGAGCAGTACTTC. This encodes CSGGSQGMWSEQYF.

This clone occurred many times. The chain couples TRBV18 to TRBJ2-7; D call uncertain. The CDR3 consists of 14 residues. Germline V gives CDR1 KGHSH, CDR2 LQKENI. The V end was cut by 2 bases, the J end by 6 bases, with 14 bases between. This CDR3 reads CASSPLRDLVEQYF. CDR3 DNA sequence: TGTGCCAGCTCACCATTACGTGATCTGGTCGAGCAGTACTTC.